The rows below give T cell receptor beta chains drawn from one sample of a study of PD-1 blockade in classical Hodgkin lymphoma. The repertoire was sequenced with immunoSEQ multiplex PCR; TCRdb's copy has only in-frame clones and lacks some. The sample lists roughly 100,000 clones; roughly 89% were seen once. Material: peripheral blood mononuclear cells (PBMCs), obtained before the second cycle of nivolumab. Every receptor here comes from a human donor with classical Hodgkin lymphoma. Both conserved end residues are part of each CDR3. Each record gives: J gene, V gene, clone size, CDR3 protein. Size tells how often a clone was seen (once, few, many) or the class of an expanded clone, and some rows leave it out.

J gene: TRBJ1-1; V gene: TRBV15; clone size: -; CDR3 protein: CATSKDRNTEAFF
J gene: TRBJ1-5; V gene: TRBV7-9; clone size: -; CDR3 protein: CASSLAPGSDQPQHF
J gene: TRBJ1-1; V gene: TRBV30; clone size: -; CDR3 protein: CAWSRTEAFF
J gene: TRBJ1-6; V gene: TRBV12-5; clone size: once; CDR3 protein: CASGPRGGTMRPF
J gene: TRBJ1-1; V gene: TRBV5-1; clone size: -; CDR3 protein: CASSWDQGSTEAFF
J gene: TRBJ2-5; V gene: TRBV7-9; clone size: -; CDR3 protein: CASSLFGEVRQETQYF
J gene: TRBJ1-5; V gene: TRBV27; clone size: -; CDR3 protein: CASSLIGGNQPQHF
J gene: TRBJ1-1; V gene: TRBV14; clone size: -; CDR3 protein: CASSQPYTEAFF
J gene: TRBJ2-1; V gene: TRBV27; clone size: few; CDR3 protein: CASRLGWVYNEQFF
J gene: TRBJ2-2; V gene: TRBV7-6; clone size: -; CDR3 protein: CASRPLVGAGELFF
J gene: TRBJ2-5; V gene: TRBV28; clone size: -; CDR3 protein: CASSLWWAQQETQYF
J gene: TRBJ1-5; V gene: TRBV5-4; clone size: -; CDR3 protein: CASSLDGVSRPQPQHF
J gene: TRBJ2-6; V gene: TRBV7-9; clone size: -; CDR3 protein: CASSLALGSGANVLTF
J gene: TRBJ1-1; V gene: TRBV29-1; clone size: -; CDR3 protein: CSVLRVGPNTEAFF
J gene: TRBJ1-2; V gene: TRBV5-5; clone size: -; CDR3 protein: CASSLDAGGDYGYTF
J gene: TRBJ2-7; V gene: TRBV6-6; clone size: -; CDR3 protein: CASSYSTGGHDEQYF
J gene: TRBJ1-2; V gene: TRBV6-1; clone size: -; CDR3 protein: CASSPQGASGYTF
J gene: TRBJ2-7; V gene: TRBV4-3; clone size: -; CDR3 protein: CASSQEDRDYEQYF
J gene: TRBJ2-2; V gene: TRBV9; clone size: -; CDR3 protein: CASSVIWTGDTGELFF
J gene: TRBJ1-1; V gene: TRBV6-5; clone size: -; CDR3 protein: CASKDGQTNTEAFF
J gene: TRBJ1-1; V gene: TRBV6-6; clone size: once; CDR3 protein: CASSYPSRGLTEAFF
J gene: TRBJ1-1; V gene: TRBV28; clone size: -; CDR3 protein: CASSQGRELRTEAFF
J gene: TRBJ1-4; V gene: TRBV20-1; clone size: -; CDR3 protein: CSARGGLKLFF
J gene: TRBJ1-5; V gene: TRBV7-2; clone size: -; CDR3 protein: CASSQTGGNQPQHF
J gene: TRBJ1-6; V gene: TRBV28; clone size: few; CDR3 protein: CASSLVWRPLHF
J gene: TRBJ1-3; V gene: TRBV6-5; clone size: once; CDR3 protein: CASSYYPGNTIYF
J gene: TRBJ2-7; V gene: TRBV7-2; clone size: -; CDR3 protein: CASSLVSGGGTYEQYF
J gene: TRBJ1-1; V gene: TRBV10-3; clone size: -; CDR3 protein: CAITETGTNTEAFF
J gene: TRBJ2-4; V gene: TRBV30; clone size: once; CDR3 protein: CAWTIGQGFFSKNIQYF
J gene: TRBJ2-7; V gene: TRBV5-5; clone size: -; CDR3 protein: CASSLQGQSIYEQYF
J gene: TRBJ2-7; V gene: TRBV11-2; clone size: -; CDR3 protein: CASSLDTSGGPLDEQYF
J gene: TRBJ2-7; V gene: TRBV6-6; clone size: -; CDR3 protein: CASSPGTAYEQYF
J gene: TRBJ2-7; V gene: TRBV19; clone size: once; CDR3 protein: CASSIYRRDREGYEQYF
J gene: TRBJ2-2; V gene: TRBV6-1; clone size: -; CDR3 protein: CASSEALGTGGNTGELFF
J gene: TRBJ2-7; V gene: TRBV14; clone size: -; CDR3 protein: CASSQSYEQYF
J gene: TRBJ1-5; V gene: TRBV16; clone size: -; CDR3 protein: CASSQEARGPQHF
J gene: TRBJ1-6; V gene: TRBV11-3; clone size: -; CDR3 protein: CASSLTQGSPLHF
J gene: TRBJ1-1; V gene: TRBV5-1; clone size: few; CDR3 protein: CASSLSSFREAFF
J gene: TRBJ1-6; V gene: TRBV7-9; clone size: -; CDR3 protein: CASSPRVLDSYNSPLHF
J gene: TRBJ1-1; V gene: TRBV29-1; clone size: -; CDR3 protein: CSVKEGGNTEAFF
J gene: TRBJ1-3; V gene: TRBV6-5; clone size: -; CDR3 protein: CASSRTGSGNTIYF
J gene: TRBJ1-1; V gene: TRBV5-5; clone size: -; CDR3 protein: CASSLYSSNTEAFF
J gene: TRBJ1-1; V gene: TRBV7-9; clone size: -; CDR3 protein: CASLKQGNTEAFF
J gene: TRBJ2-7; V gene: TRBV29-1; clone size: -; CDR3 protein: CSAATSGGTEQYF
J gene: TRBJ2-3; V gene: TRBV4-3; clone size: -; CDR3 protein: CASSQFRDRGWGSTDTQYF
J gene: TRBJ1-3; V gene: TRBV11-2; clone size: -; CDR3 protein: CASSLTWGNSSGNTIYF
J gene: TRBJ1-4; V gene: TRBV19; clone size: -; CDR3 protein: CASRNRDGGGKLFF
J gene: TRBJ1-2; V gene: TRBV7-9; clone size: -; CDR3 protein: CASSALAGANYGYTF
J gene: TRBJ1-2; V gene: TRBV5-4; clone size: -; CDR3 protein: CASSWDTNYGYTF
J gene: TRBJ2-7; V gene: TRBV19; clone size: -; CDR3 protein: CASSSGQYLYEQYF
J gene: TRBJ2-6; V gene: TRBV4-2; clone size: many; CDR3 protein: CASSQESGSGANVLTF
J gene: TRBJ2-3; V gene: TRBV4-3; clone size: -; CDR3 protein: CASSQDRWTADTQYF
J gene: TRBJ2-3; V gene: TRBV18; clone size: -; CDR3 protein: CASSPTDRVNTQYF
J gene: TRBJ2-2; V gene: TRBV5-5; clone size: -; CDR3 protein: CASSLGYTGELFF
J gene: TRBJ1-5; V gene: TRBV7-9; clone size: once; CDR3 protein: CASSQGPSNQPQHF